This T cell receptor (beta chain) is drawn from a study of tumor-infiltrating lymphocytes in primary liver carcinoma. Study outcomes and limitations: Researchers report that only about 7.5-24% of top clones turned up in all five tumor regions.

The roughly 20-34 mg bulk tissue piece was not sorted before simultaneous RNA and DNA extraction. From around 0.5 ug of total RNA, TCR beta-specific cDNA was reverse-transcribed using a constant-region primer. It was through three nested multiplex PCR rounds of slightly modified ARM-PCR that TCR beta libraries arose. Forward primers for TRBV1-TRBV30 and a C-beta reverse primer served the first two PCR rounds, at around 9 cycles each. TCRdb itself ran the multiplex PCR reads through MiXCR, one entry per CDR3 protein. The repertoire holds approximately 120,000 distinct CDR3 sequences, with approximately 64% as singletons. Note on this clonotype: Its antigen is still unknown. One base away lies a much larger clone, so this may be a sequencing read error.

The CDR3 runs 14 residues. Germline V CDR1 and CDR2: SGHDT, YYEEEE. Material: liver tumor tissue from sampling region 3. Subset reported: tumor region T3, left-lateral pole. The rearrangement links TRBV5-6 to TRBJ1-5; the D is unclear. The J call may be wrong; the DNA end is better matched by TRBJ2-3. The clonotype comes from a woman aged 55-70 years with primary liver carcinoma and hepatitis B virus infection. CDR3 DNA: TGTGCCAGCAGCTTGGGCAGGAGCAGTCAGCCCCAGTATTTT. Translation gives CASSLGRSSQPQYF.